This passage covers 26 T cell receptor beta chains from one sample sequenced in a study of CD8 T cells in ankylosing spondylitis. Study-level points and caveats: Within ankylosing spondylitis blood, a TCR beta motif made up of fewer than ten highly homologous variants appeared to be characteristic.

TCRdb ran MiXCR on the 5' RACE reads and lists one entry per CDR3 protein. The top ten clones hold 30% to 35% of a sample with 75,000 to 95,000 distinct CDR3 sequences, approximately 8.9% of them seen once. No antigen has been identified for these receptors. The sequenced sample consisted of blood, either unsorted or a sorted T cell fraction (not recorded which). The source is a male donor with ankylosing spondylitis.

This chain uses TRBV27 with TRBJ2-1; D is undetermined. The CDR3 is 16 amino acids. CDR1 is MNHEY, CDR2 SMNVEV, per germline (reference sequence). V was trimmed by 3 bases and J by 3 bases, leaving 15 bases between them. DNA for the CDR3: TGTGCCAGCAGTTTGGCAGGTGGTGACGGCTACAATGAGCAGTTCTTC. As protein: CASSLAGGDGYNEQFF.

This clonotype appeared a few times. The rearrangement joins TRBV6-1 to TRBJ2-2; D uncertain. The CDR3 sequence is 14 residues long. Germline V CDR1 and CDR2: MNHNS, SASEGT. With 6 bases removed from V and 4 bases from J, the gap between germline ends came to 12 bases. Here the CDR3 reads CASRPSSVTGELFF. CDR3 nucleotides: TGTGCCAGCAGACCGTCTTCGGTCACCGGGGAGCTGTTTTTT.

This chain connects TRBV30 to TRBJ2-1; 14 bases are shared with TRBD2. CDR1 and CDR2 (germline): GTSNPN, SVGIG (reference sequence). The CDR3 loop spans 17 amino acids. V gave up 1 base and J gave up 8 bases; unmatched junction bases: 10. CDR3 nucleotide sequence: TGTGCCTGGAGTGGACTAGCGGGAGGGGGACGTCGACATGAGCAGTTCTTC. As protein: CAWSGLAGGGRRHEQFF.

The V gene is TRBV27, the J gene TRBJ1-4; 10 bases match TRBD1. In germline, CDR1 is MNHEY, CDR2 SMNVEV (reference sequence). The ends lost 7 bases at V and 5 bases at J; junction bases unmatched: 4. CDR3 size: 14 residues. CDR3 sequence (DNA): TGTGCCAGCACCCGGACAGGGGGGAATGAAAAACTGTTTTTT. Protein product: CASTRTGGNEKLFF.

This clonotype was seen many times. The V gene is TRBV6-2 or TRBV6-3, the J gene TRBJ2-2; D not certain. The CDR3 spans 14 residues. Trimming took off 2 bases at V and 2 bases at J, with 6 bases between the two ends. Per germline, CDR1 MNHEY and CDR2 SVGEGT. CDR3 nucleotide sequence: TGTGCCAGCAGTTACGAGGACAACACCGGGGAGCTGTTTTTT. Residues: CASSYEDNTGELFF.

This clonotype was detected a few times. V and J are TRBV27 and TRBJ1-2; D is possibly TRBD1 (6 bases). There are 13 residues in the CDR3. Deletions cut 2 bases from V and 4 bases from J, with 8 bases between. Germline lookup yields CDR1 MNHEY and CDR2 SMNVEV (reference sequence). The CDR3 DNA reads as TGTGCCAGCAGTTTACTGACAGGCTATGGCTACACCTTC. It specifies CASSLLTGYGYTF.

This clonotype was counted a few times. J is TRBJ2-7 and V is TRBV12-5, with 9 bases matching TRBD1. The junction had 9 bases not matched to a gene; V was cut back by 5 bases and J by 7 bases. The CDR3 sequence is 14 residues long. CDR1 and CDR2 from the germline V gene are LGHNT and FRNRAP. CDR3 DNA sequence: TGTGCTAGTGGTGACCCCGGGACAGGGCTGGAGCAGTACGTC. Protein: CASGDPGTGLEQYV.

This clonotype was recorded many times. The rearrangement uses TRBV29-1 and TRBJ2-1; D perhaps matches TRBD2 (5 bases). The V and J ends lost 8 bases and 0 bases respectively, with 11 bases between them. Germline CDR1 SQVTM, CDR2 ANQGSEA. This CDR3 spans 13 amino acids. Here the CDR3 reads CSLTEGSYNEQFF. The CDR3 coding sequence is TGCAGCTTGACCGAGGGCTCCTACAATGAGCAGTTCTTC.

There are many counts of this clonotype. J is TRBJ2-7 and V is TRBV11-2, with TRBD1 matching 7 bases. V lost 4 bases and J lost 3; bases outside the gene matches: 6. Germline V gene lookup returns CDR1 SGHAT and CDR2 FQNNGV. The CDR3 has 14 residues. The CDR3 nucleotides are TGTGCCAGCAGCTCAACACAGGGGATCTACGAGCAGTACTTC. Translating gives CASSSTQGIYEQYF.

This clonotype was detected ten times or more. V usage is TRBV16 and J usage is TRBJ1-2, with 7 positions matching TRBD1. The CDR3 is made up of 13 amino acids. Unmatched junction bases numbered 9, after V lost 8 bases and J lost 6 bases. Germline assignment: CDR1 KGHSY and CDR2 FQNENV. The CDR3 DNA is TGTGCCAGCTCCCCGGGACAGCACAATGGCTACACCTTC. Translating gives CASSPGQHNGYTF.

Many counts were recorded for this clonotype. The chain joins TRBV28 to TRBJ2-3, with TRBD1 matching 7 bases. V trimming: 4 bases; J trimming: 0 bases; junction bases outside the gene matches: 4. In germline, CDR1 is MDHEN, CDR2 SYDVKM. The CDR3 covers 15 residues. CDR3 bases: TGTGCCAGCAGTTGGGGACAGTATAGCACAGATACGCAGTATTTT. Translating it yields CASSWGQYSTDTQYF.

V gene TRBV24-1 combines with J gene TRBJ2-1, with D possibly being TRBD1 (6 bases). The CDR3 consists of 16 residues. CDR1 and CDR2 from the germline V gene are KGHDR and SFDVKD. Trimming took 4 bases from V and 9 from J, leaving 21 bases between them. The CDR3 DNA is TGTGCCACCAGTGACCCCCAGGGGATAGTCGATACTGAGCAGTTCTTC. Amino acids: CATSDPQGIVDTEQFF.

This sequence joins TRBV29-1 and TRBJ1-2; D is ambiguous. Germline V gives CDR1 SQVTM, CDR2 ANQGSEA. This CDR3 has 14 amino acids. V lost 2 bases and J 4 bases, leaving 14 bases between the germline ends. The CDR3 loop is CSVEQQEVFYGYTF. CDR3 nucleotides: TGCAGCGTTGAACAGCAGGAGGTTTTCTATGGCTACACCTTC.

This clonotype has a count of ten or more. The chain is built from TRBV12-3 or TRBV12-4 and TRBJ1-2, with D unclear. The CDR3 sequence is 14 residues long. Trimming left V 6 bases short and J 3 bases short, with 14 bases between. CDR3 residues: CASSLAPGYYGYTF. CDR3 nucleotides: TGTGCCAGCAGCCTAGCCCCCGGGTACTATGGCTACACCTTC.

Ten or more counts support this clonotype. The chain carries TRBV30 and TRBJ1-1, with a weak D call TRBD1 (6 bases). CDR3 size: 14 residues. Germline V gene data show CDR1 as GTSNPN and CDR2 as SVGIG (reference sequence). V was cut by 5 bases and J by 4 bases, with 17 bases left in between. CDR3: CAWRYGGAGTEAFF. Written as DNA, the CDR3 is TGTGCCTGGCGTTACGGGGGCGCGGGCACTGAAGCTTTCTTT.

There are a few counts of this clonotype. V usage is TRBV6-1 and J usage is TRBJ2-6; D perhaps matches TRBD1 (6 bases). CDR1 MNHNS and CDR2 SASEGT come from the germline V gene. CDR3 length equals 15 residues. V was shortened by 5 bases and J by 2 bases, with 10 bases between the two germline ends. The CDR3 nucleotides are TGTGCCAGCAGTATCCAGGGGACTGGGGCCAACGTCCTGACTTTC. Residues: CASSIQGTGANVLTF.

In its sample, this clonotype was seen a few times. The chain combines TRBV24-1 with TRBJ2-1, with TRBD2 as a possible D gene (7 bases). This CDR3 has 16 residues. The germline V gene encodes CDR1 KGHDR and CDR2 SFDVKD. Trimming removed 1 base from V and 7 bases from J, with 16 bases in between. CDR3 sequence (DNA): TGTGCCACCAGTGATTTAAGGCAGGGAGGGGGAAATGAGCAGTTCTTC. Residues: CATSDLRQGGGNEQFF.

This clonotype has only a few counts. The chain combines TRBV7-2 with TRBJ2-1; maybe TRBD2 (6 bases). Germline V lookup: CDR1 SGHTA, CDR2 FQGNSA. V was clipped by 5 bases and J by 6 bases, with 14 bases between them. The CDR3 totals 14 residues. This CDR3 is CASSAIGGFNEQFF. The DNA for the CDR3 is TGTGCCAGCAGCGCTATCGGAGGGTTCAATGAGCAGTTCTTC. The full variable domain, in which reference TRBV7-2 and TRBJ2-1 provide the parts outside the CDR3, is GAGVSQSPSNKVTEKGKDVELRCDPISGHTALYWYRQSLGQGLEFLIYFQGNSAPDKSGLPSDRFSAERTGGSVSTLTIQRTQQEDSAVYLCASSAIGGFNEQFFGPGTRLTVL.

The table lists this clonotype with a few counts. The chain carries TRBV12-3 or TRBV12-4 and TRBJ1-2, with D tentatively TRBD1 (6 bases). This CDR3 is built from 14 residues. V was shortened by 4 bases and J by 3 bases, with 12 bases between the two germline ends. The CDR3 region is CASSYQGRYYGYTF. For the CDR3, the DNA is TGTGCCAGCAGTTATCAGGGGCGCTACTATGGCTACACCTTC.

The CDR3 nucleotides read TGTGCCAGCAGCTTGGGACTCTTTAATGAAAAACTGTTTTTT. Its protein product is CASSLGLFNEKLFF. This rearrangement joins TRBV7-9 to TRBJ1-4; tentatively, D is TRBD1 (5 bases). Trimming removed 3 bases from V and 4 bases from J, with 9 bases in between. Germline V CDR1 and CDR2: SEHNR, FQNEAQ (reference sequence). This CDR3 is built from 14 residues.

This clonotype was recorded at least ten times. The rearrangement uses TRBV29-1 and TRBJ2-2, with D possibly matching TRBD1 (5 bases). The CDR3 spans 12 residues. From germline, CDR1 is SQVTM and CDR2 ANQGSEA. V was pared by 4 bases and J by 5 bases, with 8 bases between. CDR3 region: CSVVQDTGELFF. CDR3 DNA sequence: TGCAGCGTTGTACAGGATACCGGGGAGCTGTTTTTT.

As to this clonotype: A much more abundant neighbour one base away suggests this may be a read error. This chain joins TRBV7-6 and TRBJ2-7, with D perhaps given as TRBD1 or TRBD2 (5 bases each). Deletions cut 5 bases from V and 1 base from J, with 15 bases between. This CDR3 comprises 15 residues. Per germline, CDR1 SGHVS and CDR2 FNYEAQ. CDR3 amino acids: CASSHHVGDSYEQYF. The CDR3 DNA reads as TGTGCCAGCAGCCATCACGTGGGGGATTCCTACGAGCAGTACTTC.

Of note for this clonotype: Since a much larger clone is just one base distant, this may be a read error. The chain couples TRBV3-1 to TRBJ2-3; D is ambiguous. Between the trimmed V and J ends, which lost 4 bases and 1 base, there was a span of 12 bases. This CDR3 is 15 amino acids long. Germline V lookup: CDR1 LGHDT, CDR2 YNNKEL (reference sequence). Written as DNA, the CDR3 is TGTGCCAGCAGCCTTGAGCCTTCCCGCACAGATACGCAGTATTTT. This encodes CASSLEPSRTDTQYF.

The chain carries TRBV10-1 and TRBJ2-2; D perhaps matches TRBD1 (5 bases). The V and J ends lost 3 bases and 1 base respectively, with 18 bases between them. This CDR3 contains 18 residues. From germline, CDR1 is WNHNN and CDR2 SYGVQD (reference sequence). The CDR3 coding sequence is TGCGCCAGCAGTGAAGATAAAGGGGAAAGCGAGAACACCGGGGAGCTGTTTTTT. This translates into CASSEDKGESENTGELFF.

The rearrangement links TRBV12-3 or TRBV12-4 to TRBJ1-2, with unresolved D. Trimming removed 8 bases from V and 5 bases from J, with 9 bases in between. The CDR3 is 11 residues long. The chain's CDR3 is CASFGGYGYTF. CDR3 nucleotide sequence: TGTGCCAGCTTCGGTGGGTATGGCTACACCTTC.

This clonotype has just a few counts. This chain links TRBV7-9 with TRBJ2-3, with 12 bases fitting TRBD2. The germline gives CDR1 SEHNR, CDR2 FQNEAQ (reference sequence). The CDR3 is 16 amino acids. Trimming at V came to 2 bases and at J to 2 bases, leaving 2 bases not matched to a gene. Written as DNA, the CDR3 is TGTGCCAGCAGCTTACGGACTAGCGGGACCACAGATACGCAGTATTTT. This codes for CASSLRTSGTTDTQYF.